Following are 23 T cell receptor beta chains from one sample sequenced in a study of coeliac disease. Produced via immunoSEQ multiplex PCR; TCRdb's table is partial and in-frame only. Of about 2,700 clones listed, around 52% are singletons. The sequenced material came from intraepithelial lymphocytes from the gut. Source of these receptors: a man in his fifties or sixties with celiac disease on a gluten-free diet.

This clone counts as large (0.1 to 1%). J is TRBJ2-1 and V is TRBV15, with 9 nucleotides matching TRBD2. J lost 8 bases, V lost 0 bases, and 5 bases had no gene match. Germline CDR1 reads LNHNV; CDR2 reads YYDKDF (reference sequence). This CDR3 is 15 amino acids long. CDR3 sequence reads: CATSREGSGSDEQFF. The DNA of the CDR3 is TGTGCCACCAGCAGAGAAGGTAGCGGGAGCGATGAGCAGTTCTTC.

Relative to its sample, this clone is medium-sized. J is TRBJ2-2 and V is TRBV18; 7 positions match TRBD1. V was clipped by 1 base and J by 6 bases; unmatched bases: 5. The CDR3 sequence is 15 residues long. Germline CDR1 reads KGHSH; CDR2 reads LQKENI. CDR3 DNA: TGTGCCAGCTCACCACGGGACAGTACGGCCGGGGAGCTGTTTTTT. It translates to CASSPRDSTAGELFF. The full variable domain, completed using reference TRBV18 and TRBJ2-2, is NAGVMQNPRHLVRRRGQEARLRCSPMKGHSHVYWYRQLPEEGLKFMVYLQKENIIDESGMPKERFSAEFPKEGPSILRIQQVVRGDSAAYFCASSPRDSTAGELFFGEGSRLTVL.

Turning to this clone: Other DNA sequences in the same sample also yield this CDR3. This sequence joins TRBV5-1 and TRBJ2-7; 10 positions agree with TRBD1. Germline V CDR1 and CDR2: SGHRS, YFSETQ. Trimming removed 4 bases from V and 5 bases from J; junction bases left unmatched: 6. The CDR3 contains 14 residues. As DNA, the CDR3 is TGCGCCAGCAGCCCCCGGGACAGGGGTGACGAGCAGTACTTC. This sequence encodes CASSPRDRGDEQYF.

This clone was observed a few times. This chain joins TRBV14 and TRBJ2-1, with TRBD2 matching 10 bases. The germline V gene has CDR1 SGHDN and CDR2 FVKESK. The CDR3 runs 16 residues. The ends lost 3 bases at V and 7 bases at J; junction bases unmatched: 9. The DNA for the CDR3 is TGTGCCAGCAGCCACAGGCTAGCGGGGGAGGTAAATGAGCAGTTCTTC. Translation gives CASSHRLAGEVNEQFF.

The chain is built from TRBV11-3 and TRBJ2-1; possible D gene TRBD2, 5 bases. The CDR3 has 13 amino acids. Deletions cut 5 bases from V and 7 bases from J, with 12 bases between. CDR1 SGHNT and CDR2 YENEEA come from the germline V gene. The CDR3, as DNA: TGTGCCAGCAGCACGAGGCCGGGAAATGAGCAGTTCTTC. This encodes CASSTRPGNEQFF.

The chain employs TRBV11-3 and TRBJ2-1, with TRBD2 matching over 14 bases. The CDR3 contains 17 residues. V lost 1 base and J lost 9; bases outside the gene matches: 8. Germline V gene lookup returns CDR1 SGHNT and CDR2 YENEEA. As DNA, the CDR3 is TGTGCCAGCAGCTTAGCGGGGACTAGCGGGAGATTCGTTGAGCAGTTCTTC. Amino acids: CASSLAGTSGRFVEQFF. The whole variable domain, remainder taken from reference TRBV11-3 and TRBJ2-1, is EAGVVQSPRYKIIEKKQPVAFWCNPISGHNTLYWYLQNLGQGPELLIRYENEEAVDDSQLPKDRFSAERLKGVDSTLKIQPAELGDSAVYLCASSLAGTSGRFVEQFFGPGTRLTVL.

The V and J genes are TRBV19 and TRBJ2-5; 12 bases line up with TRBD2. Germline CDR1 and CDR2: LNHDA and SQIVND (reference sequence). The CDR3 is 14 amino acids. Trimming took 6 bases from V and 2 from J; bases not matched to a gene: 1. The CDR3, as DNA: TGTGCCAGTAGACTAGCGGGGGGACAAGAGACCCAGTACTTC. Its translation: CASRLAGGQETQYF.

Worth noting for this clone: Other DNA sequences in the same sample also yield this CDR3. The chain has TRBV6-1 and TRBJ2-7; 9 nucleotides align to TRBD1. CDR3 length: 14 residues. V shed 7 bases and J 4 bases; nucleotides not matched to a gene: 8. Germline V CDR1 and CDR2: MNHNS, SASEGT. In DNA form, the CDR3 reads TGTGCCAGCACCCTACAGGGGGCAACTTACGAGCAGTACTTC. Translation gives CASTLQGATYEQYF.

The rearrangement uses TRBV18 and TRBJ2-7; 8 bases align to TRBD1. Trimming cost V 3 bases and J 4 bases; bases outside gene matches: 8. The CDR3 totals 15 residues. Germline values: CDR1 KGHSH, CDR2 LQKENI. The CDR3 DNA follows: TGTGCCAGCTCACCGGACAGGGTAAAGTCTTACGAGCAGTACTTC. Its translation is CASSPDRVKSYEQYF.

This clone was seen only a few times. CDR3 coding DNA: TGTGCCAGCAGTACGACAGGGGAAAGTTGGAACACTGAAGCTTTCTTT. Translation: CASSTTGESWNTEAFF. The chain employs TRBV6-6 and TRBJ1-1; 8 nucleotides agree with TRBD1. CDR1 is MNHNY and CDR2 is SVGAGI in the germline V gene (reference sequence). The junction had 9 bases not matched to a gene; V was cut back by 5 bases and J by 1 base. This CDR3 comprises 16 residues.

The chain couples TRBV19 to TRBJ2-1, with D possibly being TRBD2 (5 bases). The CDR3 covers 13 residues. V lost 0 bases and J 9 bases, leaving 9 bases between the germline ends. Germline values: CDR1 LNHDA, CDR2 SQIVND (reference sequence). CDR3 DNA: TGTGCCAGTAGTATAGATCGGGAAGGTGAGCAGTTCTTC. Protein sequence: CASSIDREGEQFF.

By frequency in the sample, this clone is medium-sized. The chain carries TRBV9 and TRBJ1-5; D might be TRBD1 (6 bases). The CDR3 is 14 residues long. From germline, CDR1 is SGDLS and CDR2 YYNGEE. Trimming removed 1 base at V and 4 bases at J, with 9 bases between. The CDR3 sequence: CASSVKGDNQPQHF. In DNA, the CDR3 is TGTGCCAGCAGCGTAAAGGGGGATAATCAGCCCCAGCATTTT.

V usage is TRBV19 and J usage is TRBJ1-2; weak D call: TRBD1 (6 bases). The CDR3 has 16 residues. V gave up 6 bases and J gave up 5 bases, with 22 bases separating them. Germline V gives CDR1 LNHDA, CDR2 SQIVND (reference sequence). CDR3 bases: TGTGCCAGTAGGACAGGAGGAGGTCAGGGGATTTATGGCTACACCTTC. Translation: CASRTGGGQGIYGYTF. Full variable domain (rest looked up from reference TRBV19 and TRBJ1-2): DGGITQSPKYLFRKEGQNVTLSCEQNLNHDAMYWYRQDPGQGLRLIYYSQIVNDFQKGDIAEGYSVSREKKESFPLTVTSAQKNPTAFYLCASRTGGGQGIYGYTFGSGTRLTVV.

A few counts support this clone. The chain has TRBV28 and TRBJ2-3, with 8 bases that match TRBD2. The length of the CDR3 is 14 residues. Trimming took 6 bases from V and 2 from J; bases not matched to a gene: 4. Looked up from germline, CDR1 is MDHEN and CDR2 is SYDVKM. The CDR3 protein is CASRLAGNTDTQYF. CDR3 bases: TGTGCCAGCAGGTTAGCGGGGAACACAGATACGCAGTATTTT.

This clone was counted a single time. The gene calls are TRBV19 and TRBJ1-5; D gene uncertain. This CDR3 contains 15 residues. CDR1 is LNHDA, CDR2 SQIVND, per germline (reference sequence). V was trimmed by 0 bases and J by 2 bases, leaving 8 bases between them. The CDR3 DNA is TGTGCCAGTAGTATAGATATGGGAGGCAATCAGCCCCAGCATTTT. This gives the protein CASSIDMGGNQPQHF. The entire variable domain, with the rest obtained from reference TRBV19 and TRBJ1-5, is as follows: DGGITQSPKYLFRKEGQNVTLSCEQNLNHDAMYWYRQDPGQGLRLIYYSQIVNDFQKGDIAEGYSVSREKKESFPLTVTSAQKNPTAFYLCASSIDMGGNQPQHFGDGTRLSIL.

The genes are TRBV7-2 and TRBJ1-1; unclear D gene. Trimming cost V 4 bases and J 3 bases, with 12 bases left between them. The length of the CDR3 is 14 residues. Per germline, CDR1 SGHTA and CDR2 FQGNSA. The CDR3: CASSWAQYDTEAFF. The DNA for the CDR3 is TGTGCCAGCAGCTGGGCCCAGTACGACACTGAAGCTTTCTTT. Supplemented by reference TRBV7-2 and TRBJ1-1, the full variable domain reads GAGVSQSPSNKVTEKGKDVELRCDPISGHTALYWYRQSLGQGLEFLIYFQGNSAPDKSGLPSDRFSAERTGGSVSTLTIQRTQQEDSAVYLCASSWAQYDTEAFFGQGTRLTVV.

This clone was picked up one time. The chain combines TRBV7-9 with TRBJ2-1, with 8 bases matching TRBD2. The V segment lost 4 bases and the J segment 5 bases; nucleotides outside the gene matches: 10. Germline V gene lookup returns CDR1 SEHNR and CDR2 FQNEAQ (reference sequence). The CDR3 loop spans 16 amino acids. The CDR3 DNA reads TGTGCCAGCAGCTGGACGACTAGCGCTAGGGACAATGAGCAGTTCTTC. Its translation: CASSWTTSARDNEQFF.

The chain employs TRBV9 and TRBJ2-3; 8 bases line up with TRBD2. V dropped 1 base and J dropped 0; count of bases not matched to a gene: 7. Germline CDR1 reads SGDLS; CDR2 reads YYNGEE. The CDR3 has 17 amino acids. CDR3 coding DNA: TGTGCCAGCAGCGTACTCCCGAGCGGGAGCAGCACAGATACGCAGTATTTT. Translated: CASSVLPSGSSTDTQYF.

This clone occurred a few times. The chain employs TRBV7-2 and TRBJ2-2, with D maybe TRBD2 (6 bases). The CDR3 is made up of 15 amino acids. Germline V gene data show CDR1 as SGHTA and CDR2 as FQGNSA. V lost 5 bases and J 5 bases, leaving 15 bases between the germline ends. The DNA for the CDR3 is TGTGCCAGCAGCGCGCGGGGCCCCCTGACCGGGGAGCTGTTTTTT. Translated: CASSARGPLTGELFF.

The chain carries TRBV27 and TRBJ1-1, with a possible D match to TRBD1 (5 bases). CDR1 and CDR2 from the germline V gene are MNHEY and SMNVEV (reference sequence). The CDR3 consists of 13 residues. V lost 2 bases, J lost 4 bases, and 8 bases lay in between. This CDR3 is CASSLGGGTEAFF. DNA for the CDR3: TGTGCCAGCAGTTTAGGGGGGGGCACTGAAGCTTTCTTT.

The rearrangement links TRBV6-5 to TRBJ1-6; D gene unclear. The CDR3 has 13 amino acids. The V end lost 2 bases, the J end lost 7 bases, and 6 bases lay between the germline ends. CDR1 and CDR2 from the germline V gene are MNHEY and SVGAGI. The CDR3 spells CASSYQRNSPLHF. The CDR3 region has the DNA TGTGCCAGCAGTTACCAGAGGAATTCACCCCTCCACTTT.

The chain carries TRBV18 and TRBJ2-2; perhaps TRBD1 as D (6 bases). The germline V gene has CDR1 KGHSH and CDR2 LQKENI. Trimming stripped 5 bases from V and 0 bases from J, with 16 bases between. The CDR3 sequence is 17 residues long. DNA of the CDR3: TGTGCCAGCTCATCCTACAGGGCCCCCGCGAACACCGGGGAGCTGTTTTTT. Encoded protein: CASSSYRAPANTGELFF.

The genes are TRBV21-1 and TRBJ2-7; the DNA was not compared with TRBD1, the D call given in the table. TRBV21-1 is a known pseudogene. The CDR3 is 16 amino acids. CDR3 region: CASSAQVATRVDEQYF. The CDR3 DNA sequence: TGTGCCAGCAGCGCACAGGTAGCTACACGTGTTGACGAGCAGTACTTC.